This T cell receptor (beta chain) was retrieved from a study of blood T cell repertoires in COVID-19. Study context: The United States, Italy and Spain provided the acute and convalescent COVID-19 samples.

This table comes from immunoSEQ multiplex PCR, and its TCRdb copy is limited to in-frame clones, with some not included. Here the sample spans about 250,000 clones, approximately 86% being singletons. Clinical histories supplied by participants themselves formed the basis of cohort assignment. V lost 4 bases to trimming and J lost 4 bases; unmatched junction nucleotides: 10. The length of the CDR3 is 16 residues. The germline V gene has CDR1 KGHSY and CDR2 FQNENV. V usage is TRBV16 and J usage is TRBJ1-3; 7 bases are shared with TRBD1. This clonotype was obtained from a woman in her thirties with acute COVID-19. Material: PBMCs or T cells enriched from blood (not recorded which). CDR3 coding DNA: TGTGCCAGCAGCCCAACCGAGGGGGCCCGAGGAAACACCATATATTTT. Its protein product is CASSPTEGARGNTIYF.